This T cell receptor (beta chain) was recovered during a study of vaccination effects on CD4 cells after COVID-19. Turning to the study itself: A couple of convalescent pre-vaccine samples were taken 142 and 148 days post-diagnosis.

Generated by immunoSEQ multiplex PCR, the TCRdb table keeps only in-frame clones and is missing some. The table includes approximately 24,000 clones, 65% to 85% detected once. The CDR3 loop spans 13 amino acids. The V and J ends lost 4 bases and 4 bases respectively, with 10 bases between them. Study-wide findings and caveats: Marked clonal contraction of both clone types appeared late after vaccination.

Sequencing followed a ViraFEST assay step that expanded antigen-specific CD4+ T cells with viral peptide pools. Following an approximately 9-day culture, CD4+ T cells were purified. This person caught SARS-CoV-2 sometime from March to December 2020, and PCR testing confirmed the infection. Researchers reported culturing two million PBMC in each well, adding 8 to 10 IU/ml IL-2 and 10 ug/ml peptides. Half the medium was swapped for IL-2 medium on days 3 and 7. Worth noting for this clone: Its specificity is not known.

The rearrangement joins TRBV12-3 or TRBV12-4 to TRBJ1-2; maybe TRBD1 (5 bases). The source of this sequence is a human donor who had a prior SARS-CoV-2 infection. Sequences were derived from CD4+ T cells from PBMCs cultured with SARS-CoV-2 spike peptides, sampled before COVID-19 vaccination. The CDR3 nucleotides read TGTGCCAGCAGTTGGGGGGGTGGCTATGGCTACACCTTC. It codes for CASSWGGGYGYTF.